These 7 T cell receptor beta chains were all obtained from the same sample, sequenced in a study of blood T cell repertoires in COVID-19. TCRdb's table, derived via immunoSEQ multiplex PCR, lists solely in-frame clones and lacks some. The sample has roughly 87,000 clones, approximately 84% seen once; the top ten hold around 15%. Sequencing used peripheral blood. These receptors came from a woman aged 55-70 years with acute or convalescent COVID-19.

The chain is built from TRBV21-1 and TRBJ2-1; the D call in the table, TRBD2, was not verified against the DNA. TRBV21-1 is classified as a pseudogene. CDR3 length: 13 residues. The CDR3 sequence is CASSLIGGDEQFF. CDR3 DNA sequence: TGTGCCAGCAGTTTAATAGGAGGCGATGAGCAGTTCTTC.

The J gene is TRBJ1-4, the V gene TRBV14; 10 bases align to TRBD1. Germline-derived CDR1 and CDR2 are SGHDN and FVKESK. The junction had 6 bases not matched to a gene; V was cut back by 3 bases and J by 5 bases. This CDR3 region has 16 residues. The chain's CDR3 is CASSQLPGQGNEKLFF. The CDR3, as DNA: TGTGCCAGCAGCCAGCTTCCGGGACAGGGGAATGAAAAACTGTTTTTT. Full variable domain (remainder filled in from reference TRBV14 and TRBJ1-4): EAGVTQFPSHSVIEKGQTVTLRCDPISGHDNLYWYRRVMGKEIKFLLHFVKESKQDESGMPNNRFLAERTGGTYSTLKVQPAELEDSGVYFCASSQLPGQGNEKLFFGSGTQLSVL.

In DNA form, the CDR3 reads TGTGCCAGCAGCCGCAGGACAGGACGCTCCTACGAGCAGTACTTC. It is translated as CASSRRTGRSYEQYF. The rearrangement uses TRBV3-1 (or the pseudogene TRBV3-2) and TRBJ2-7; 7 bases line up with TRBD1. The germline gives CDR1 LGHDT, CDR2 YNNKEL (reference sequence). This CDR3 comprises 15 residues. V dropped 4 bases and J dropped 0; count of bases not matched to a gene: 6.

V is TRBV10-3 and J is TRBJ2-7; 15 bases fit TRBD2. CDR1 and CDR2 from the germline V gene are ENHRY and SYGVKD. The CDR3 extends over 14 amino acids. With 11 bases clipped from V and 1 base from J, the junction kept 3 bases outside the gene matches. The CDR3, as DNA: TGTGCCGTCGGGACTAGCGGGGGGTCCTACGAGCAGTACTTC. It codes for CAVGTSGGSYEQYF.

CDR3 DNA sequence: TGTGCCAGCATGGGGAGCAGTCTCGGCTACACCTTC. Translating gives CASMGSSLGYTF. The V call is TRBV6-5, the J call TRBJ1-2; D remains ambiguous. Germline CDR1 and CDR2: MNHEY and SVGAGI. The CDR3 has 12 amino acids. Trimming cost V 7 bases and J 8 bases, with 14 bases left between them.

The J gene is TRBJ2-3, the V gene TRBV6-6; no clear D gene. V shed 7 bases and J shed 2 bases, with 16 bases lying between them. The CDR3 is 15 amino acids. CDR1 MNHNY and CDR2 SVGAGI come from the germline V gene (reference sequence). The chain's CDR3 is CASIQSQTSTDTQYF. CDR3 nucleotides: TGTGCCAGCATTCAGTCTCAAACCTCCACAGATACGCAGTATTTT.

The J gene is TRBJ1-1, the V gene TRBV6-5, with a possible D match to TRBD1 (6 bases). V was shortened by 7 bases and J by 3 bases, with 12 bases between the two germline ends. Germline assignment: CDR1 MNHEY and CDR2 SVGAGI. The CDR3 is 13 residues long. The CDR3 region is CASTQTGYTEAFF. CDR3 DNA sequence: TGTGCCAGCACTCAAACAGGGTACACTGAAGCTTTCTTT.